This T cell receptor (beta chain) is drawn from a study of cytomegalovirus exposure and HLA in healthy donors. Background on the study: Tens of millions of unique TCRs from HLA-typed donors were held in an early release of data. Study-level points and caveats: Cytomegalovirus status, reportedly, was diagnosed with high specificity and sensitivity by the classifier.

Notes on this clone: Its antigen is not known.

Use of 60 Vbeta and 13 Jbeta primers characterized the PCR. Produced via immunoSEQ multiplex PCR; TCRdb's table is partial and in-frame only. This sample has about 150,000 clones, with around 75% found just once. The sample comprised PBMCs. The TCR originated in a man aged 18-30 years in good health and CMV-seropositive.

CDR3 sequence reads: CASRTGGQPQHF. Here the CDR3 DNA reads TGTGCCAGCAGGACAGGGGGTCAGCCCCAGCATTTT. The chain combines TRBV28 with TRBJ1-5; TRBD1 agrees at 9 bases. The V and J ends lost 6 bases and 6 bases, in that order; junction bases with no gene match: 0. Germline assignment: CDR1 MDHEN and CDR2 SYDVKM. This CDR3 spans 12 amino acids.